Below are 2 T cell receptor beta chains sequenced from a single sample in a study of control samples from healthy donors and cancer patients. Libraries were prepared by immunoSEQ multiplex PCR; TCRdb keeps only in-frame clonotypes and omits some of them. The data contain some 99,000 clones, 85% to 90% of them singletons. Material: blood. The receptors were gathered from a woman aged 50 to 60 in good health.

The V gene is TRBV30, the J gene TRBJ1-4, with D unresolved. The CDR3 is 15 residues long. Looked up from germline, CDR1 is GTSNPN and CDR2 is SVGIG (reference sequence). V lost 0 bases and J 3 bases, leaving 11 bases between the germline ends. In nucleotides, the CDR3 is TGTGCCTGGAGTGTAGGGTCGGGAGCTAATGAAAAACTGTTTTTT. This sequence encodes CAWSVGSGANEKLFF. Full variable domain (outside the CDR3, taken from reference TRBV30 and TRBJ1-4): SQTIHQWPATLVQPVGSPLSLECTVEGTSNPNLYWYRQAAGRGLQLLFYSVGIGQISSEVPQNLSASRPQDRQFILSSKKLLLSDSGFYLCAWSVGSGANEKLFFGSGTQLSVL.

The chain uses TRBV6-6 and TRBJ2-1, with 11 positions matching TRBD2. The trim removed 6 bases at V and 7 bases at J, leaving 5 bases unmatched. The CDR3 is 14 residues long. Germline CDR1 reads MNHNY; CDR2 reads SVGAGI (reference sequence). CDR3 nucleotides: TGTGCCAGCAGGGCTAGCGGGGGGTCAAATGAGCAGTTCTTC. As protein: CASRASGGSNEQFF.